The clone carrying this T cell receptor beta chain has more than one count but fewer than ten. The entry originates in a study of blood T cells in healthy people across ages. Trimming cost V 1 base and J 3 bases; bases outside gene matches: 2. The CDR3 runs to 15 residues. Combining a sample-barcoded 5' primer with a J-beta primer mix, a second PCR ran for about 6 to 12 cycles. TCRdb processed the 5' RACE reads anew with MiXCR; each CDR3 protein has one entry. The table has nearly 800,000 distinct CDR3 sequences, roughly 25% seen once. In addition, the sample was reused for a study of T cells of mothers and their children.

The genes are TRBV12-3 or TRBV12-4 and TRBJ2-3; 9 bases fit TRBD2. The TCR comes from a boy aged 5-17 years in good health. Specimen: blood. The chain's CDR3 is CASSLDGLATDTQYF. In nucleotides, the CDR3 is TGTGCCAGCAGTTTAGACGGACTAGCGACAGATACGCAGTATTTT.